The rows below give T cell receptor beta chains drawn from one sample of a study of blood T cell repertoires in COVID-19. TCRdb keeps only in-frame clones here, not all; method: immunoSEQ multiplex PCR. The sample yields 350,000 to 450,000 clones, 75% to 90% seen once. The source material was peripheral blood. Receptor source: a woman in her fifties or sixties with COVID-19, enrolled during active disease. Both conserved end residues are part of each CDR3. A D gene is named only where the DNA matches it firmly. Where a row states a size, it is once, few, many or the class of an expanded clone; other rows omit it.

j_gene | abundance | d_gene | v_gene | CDR3nt | CDR3aa
TRBJ2-7 | once | TRBD1 | TRBV7-2 | TGTGCCAGCAGCTTGGACAGGACCTATGGAGAGCAGTACTTC | CASSLDRTYGEQYF
TRBJ2-2 | NA | TRBD1 | TRBV24-1 | TGTGCCACCAGTGATCCGGGACAGGGTCCCGGGGAGCTGTTTTTT | CATSDPGQGPGELFF
TRBJ2-4 | once | TRBD1 | TRBV7-9 | TGTGCCAGCAGCCCCTCCCTCGGCAGGGGGCTAGCCAAAAACATTCAGTACTTC | CASSPSLGRGLAKNIQYF
TRBJ1-5 | few | TRBD1 | TRBV4-2 | TGTGCCAGCAGCCAAGATTACCAGGGGGCTGGTCAGCCCCAGCATTTT | CASSQDYQGAGQPQHF
TRBJ2-7 | NA | TRBD2 | TRBV4-2 | TGTGCCAGCAGCCAAGATTTGGTAGCGGGGCAGTACTTC | CASSQDLVAGQYF
TRBJ2-2 | NA | NA | TRBV19 | TGTGCCAGTAGTATAGGTCTTGCGGGGCCCGGGGAGCTGTTTTTT | CASSIGLAGPGELFF
TRBJ1-3 | NA | NA | TRBV28 | TGTGCCAGTAATGAAGACAGTACCTATGGAAACACCATATATTTT | CASNEDSTYGNTIYF
TRBJ2-7 | NA | TRBD1 | TRBV6-5 | TGTGCCAGCAGATCCCACAGGGGGCTAATCGAGCAGTACTTC | CASRSHRGLIEQYF
TRBJ2-1 | once | TRBD2 | TRBV11-3 | TGTGCCAGCAGTCCTTCTAGCGGGGCGAGCTCCTACAATGAGCAGTTCTTC | CASSPSSGASSYNEQFF
TRBJ2-3 | NA | NA | TRBV5-1 | TGCGCCAGCAGCTTGGGCCAGGGTCAAGATACGCAGTATTTT | CASSLGQGQDTQYF
TRBJ2-2 | NA | NA | TRBV2 | TGTGCCAGCAGTGAGACCGAAGGGGCCGGGGAGCTGTTTTTT | CASSETEGAGELFF
TRBJ1-5 | NA | NA | TRBV27 | TGTGCCAGCAGTTTAGTGGCAGGCGGGCTCCAGCATTTT | CASSLVAGGLQHF
TRBJ1-2 | NA | TRBD1 | TRBV9 | TGTGCCAGCAGCTCCCGGACAGGCGATTTCTATGGCTACACCTTC | CASSSRTGDFYGYTF
TRBJ1-1 | few | NA | TRBV6-2/TRBV6-3 | TGTGCCAGCAGTTACTCGAAGAGGGCCTTGAACACTGAAGCTTTCTTT | CASSYSKRALNTEAFF
TRBJ1-2 | NA | TRBD1 | TRBV7-2 | TGTGCCAGCAGCTCGAACAAACGGGGACAGGAAATATATGGCTACACCTTC | CASSSNKRGQEIYGYTF
TRBJ2-1 | NA | NA | TRBV27 | TGTGCCAGCAGTTTAGGGGTACCCGGGAGCTCCTACAATGAGCAGTTCTTC | CASSLGVPGSSYNEQFF
TRBJ2-3 | NA | TRBD2 | TRBV9 | TGTGCCAGCAGCGTAGTGGCTAGCGGGGTTACAGATACGCAGTATTTT | CASSVVASGVTDTQYF
TRBJ2-7 | NA | TRBD1 | TRBV4-1 | TGCGCCAGCAGCACACGACAGGGGACCTCCTACGAGCAGTACTTC | CASSTRQGTSYEQYF
TRBJ1-3 | NA | NA | TRBV6-5 | TGTGCCAGCAGCCTCGGGGGGCTGACTGGAAACACCATATATTTT | CASSLGGLTGNTIYF
TRBJ1-3 | NA | TRBD1 | TRBV3-1/TRBV3-2 | TGTGCCAGCAGCCTGGCCCGACAGGGTTCCTCCTTCGGAAACACCATATATTTT | CASSLARQGSSFGNTIYF
TRBJ2-1 | few | TRBD2 | TRBV14 | TGTGCCAGCAGCCAGCAAGGACTAGCGGGTAAATTCTTC | CASSQQGLAGKFF
TRBJ1-3 | NA | NA | TRBV6-1 | TGTGCCAGCAGTGAATATGGACAGAGAAACACCATATATTTT | CASSEYGQRNTIYF
TRBJ2-1 | NA | TRBD1 | TRBV19 | TGTGCCAGTAGTTGGGACAGAGGGATGCACAATGAGCAGTTCTTC | CASSWDRGMHNEQFF
TRBJ2-7 | NA | NA | TRBV11-2 | TGTGCCAGCAGCTTAAGTCCGGAGCTCTCCTACGAGCAGTACTTC | CASSLSPELSYEQYF
TRBJ2-3 | NA | NA | TRBV19 | TGTGCCAGTACTTATCAGGGGACAGATACGCAGTATTTT | CASTYQGTDTQYF
TRBJ1-2 | NA | NA | TRBV6-2/TRBV6-3 | TGTGCCAGCAGTTACTCGGCCCATATGAGTGAGGTTCGACGCGGCTACACCTTC | CASSYSAHMSEVRRGYTF
TRBJ1-1 | few | NA | TRBV10-3 | TGTGCCATCAGCTCCTCCGGGACTGAAGCTTTCTTT | CAISSSGTEAFF
TRBJ1-5 | once | TRBD1 | TRBV5-1 | TGCGCCAGCAGCTTGGAGGGGGCGGGTGGACAGCCCCAGCATTTT | CASSLEGAGGQPQHF
TRBJ2-7 | NA | TRBD1 | TRBV4-1 | TGCGCCAGCAGCTCAAGAGGCTCGGGACAGAAGTCCTACGAGCAGTACTTC | CASSSRGSGQKSYEQYF
TRBJ1-2 | NA | NA | TRBV9 | TGTGCCAGCAGCGTAGAGTATCTACCCCGATATGGCTACACCTTC | CASSVEYLPRYGYTF
TRBJ2-3 | NA | NA | TRBV5-1 | TGCGCCAGCAGCTTGGAGGAACAGAGCACAGATACGCAGTATTTT | CASSLEEQSTDTQYF
TRBJ1-2 | NA | NA | TRBV5-4 | TGTGCCAGCAGCTTGGTTACAGGGCTAAGTGGCTACACCTTC | CASSLVTGLSGYTF
TRBJ1-4 | NA | NA | TRBV30 | TGTGCCTGGAGTACTTCACGGGGGGCTAATGAAAAACTGTTTTTT | CAWSTSRGANEKLFF